A selection of T cell receptor beta chains follows, all from one sample in a study of T cells in Graves' hyperthyroidism and ophthalmopathy. Via MiXCR, TCRdb re-called the multiplex PCR reads, giving one row per CDR3 protein. This sample carries some 250,000 distinct CDR3 sequences, roughly 15% of them seen once, and the ten largest clones take 30%. Source material: blood. These receptor sequences come from a woman aged 50 to 60 with Graves' hyperthyroidism that later progressed to Graves' ophthalmopathy. CDR3s include the opening cysteine and the closing phenylalanine or tryptophan. The D gene is left open where the match is weak. Size tells how often a clone was seen (once, few, many) or the class of an expanded clone, and some rows leave it out.

clone size	V gene	D gene	J gene	CDR3 DNA	CDR3 protein
many	TRBV28	-	TRBJ1-6	TGTGCCAGCAGCACAGGTTATAATTCACCCCTCCACTTT	CASSTGYNSPLHF
few	TRBV9	-	TRBJ2-1	TGTGCCAGCAGTAACTTATACAATGAGCAGTTCTTC	CASSNLYNEQFF
many	TRBV12-3/TRBV12-4	-	TRBJ2-7	TGTGCCAGCAGTTCTGACTGGACACCTTACGAGCAGTACTTC	CASSSDWTPYEQYF
few	TRBV6-1	-	TRBJ1-2	TGTGCCAGCAGTGTCCCACCCACCAGGACAACTAACTATGGCTACACCTTC	CASSVPPTRTTNYGYTF
few	TRBV14	TRBD1	TRBJ2-2	TGTGCCAGCAGCCAAGACTTATGGACAGGGGGTTCCGGGGAGCTGTTTTTT	CASSQDLWTGGSGELFF
many	TRBV15	TRBD2	TRBJ2-3	TGTGCCACCAGCAGAAGGACTAGCGGAGCCTACACAGATACGCAGTATTTT	CATSRRTSGAYTDTQYF
many	TRBV5-1	-	TRBJ1-2	TGCGCCAGTCACACCGGGACGGCCTCCTATGGCTACACCTTC	CASHTGTASYGYTF
-	TRBV6-2/TRBV6-3	TRBD2	TRBJ2-1	TGTGCCAGCAGACGGGGACTAGCGAGGGATGAGCAGTTCTTC	CASRRGLARDEQFF
-	TRBV7-3	TRBD2	TRBJ2-1	TGTGCCAGCAGCTCTACGCGGGGGTATGACAATGAGCAGTTCTTC	CASSSTRGYDNEQFF
few	TRBV4-1	-	TRBJ1-5	TGCGCCAGCAGCTCCCGAATCAGGGGCAATCAGCCCCAGCATTTT	CASSSRIRGNQPQHF
few	TRBV14	-	TRBJ1-4	TGTGCCAGCAGCCACCTTGACGGAAATGAAAAACTGTTTTTT	CASSHLDGNEKLFF
many	TRBV28	TRBD1	TRBJ1-1	TGTGCCATCAACCCTGGGACAGGGGGCTTCACTGAAGCTTTCTTT	CAINPGTGGFTEAFF
-	TRBV18	-	TRBJ1-4	TGTGCCAGCTCACCTCAGGGAGTGAGCCAAACTAATGAAAAACTGTTTTTT	CASSPQGVSQTNEKLFF
-	TRBV6-2/TRBV6-3	TRBD1	TRBJ2-5	TGTGCCAGCAGTTACAGACAGGGGGGCGAGACCCAGTACTTC	CASSYRQGGETQYF
-	TRBV30	-	TRBJ2-6	TGTGCCTGGAGTCCTTTCCTTGGGCGGGCAGGTGGGGCCAACGTCCTGACTTTC	CAWSPFLGRAGGANVLTF
many	TRBV18	-	TRBJ1-3	TGTGCCAGCTCACCACGAGGAACTACTGGAAACACCATATATTTT	CASSPRGTTGNTIYF
many	TRBV5-1	-	TRBJ2-1	TGCGCCAGCAGCTTGAGCGGTGGCGGAATCTCCTACAATGAGCAGTTCTTC	CASSLSGGGISYNEQFF
many	TRBV7-8	-	TRBJ2-3	TGTGCCAGCAGCTTATCCAGGGTCACAGATACGCAGTATTTT	CASSLSRVTDTQYF
many	TRBV11-1	TRBD1	TRBJ2-7	TGTGCCAGCAGGCCCCGCCCGGGACAGGGAACCTACGAGCAGTACTTC	CASRPRPGQGTYEQYF
-	TRBV9	-	TRBJ2-1	TGTGCCAGCAGCGTAGATATGGCCCACTACAATGAGCAGTTCTTC	CASSVDMAHYNEQFF
-	TRBV18	-	TRBJ2-5	TGTGCCAGCTCACCCCTCGGGCGGGAGACCCAGTACTTC	CASSPLGRETQYF
many	TRBV28	-	TRBJ2-2	TGTGCCAGCAGTCCCTCTAGGAGGGGGAAGCTGTTTTTT	CASSPSRRGKLFF